This note documents a single T cell receptor (beta chain) sequence. Per the authors' pipeline: Using reference gene primer amplification, nucleated cell counts were estimated. Data came from immunoSEQ multiplex PCR; TCRdb stores just in-frame clones and leaves some out. D and trimming were read from the DNA, whereas the V and J calls and clone size are those reported in that table. There are tens of thousands of clones in the sample; roughly 85% occur only once, and approximately 26% lies in the top ten. The CDR3 contains 14 residues. Trimming shortened V by 4 bases and J by 7 bases, and 11 bases separated the two germline ends. Germline V gene data show CDR1 as MGHDK and CDR2 as SYGVNS. The data are from a study of blood T cell repertoires in COVID-19. The overall study: Samples representing acute and convalescent COVID-19 were sourced from the United States, Italy and Spain. PBMCs, B-cell-depleted T cells, or T cells were the source of the cDNA or gDNA that made up the material.

The rearrangement uses TRBV25-1 and TRBJ1-6, with D possibly matching TRBD1 (5 bases). What was sequenced was peripheral blood. The clonotype originates from a man aged 55 to 70 with active or convalescent COVID-19. CDR3 DNA: TGTGCCAGCAGTGGCCAGGGCCTGAATTCACCCCTCCACTTT. Translation: CASSGQGLNSPLHF.